These 2 T cell receptor beta chains share one sample of origin, sequenced in a study of molecular identifiers for immune sequencing clone quantification. TCRdb re-called the PCR reads with MiXCR, one entry per CDR3 protein. The sample consists of more than 60,000 distinct CDR3 sequences, less than 20% of them appearing once. Sequencing used naive CD8+ T cells from blood, with Jurkat cell RNA spiked in. Subset denoted: FACS-sorted CD8+CD4-CCR7+CD45RA+ naive T cells. These TCRs come from a human donor in good health. Some libraries in this study had Jurkat cell RNA spiked in.

This clonotype was counted ten times or more. This chain uses TRBV27 with TRBJ2-4; possibly TRBD1 for D (5 bases). CDR3 length: 17 residues. Germline V lookup: CDR1 MNHEY, CDR2 SMNVEV (reference sequence). Trimming removed 5 bases from V and 0 bases from J, with 17 bases in between. This chain's CDR3 is CASSRNDRRKAKNIQYF. Here the CDR3 DNA reads TGTGCCAGCAGTAGAAACGACAGACGGAAAGCCAAAAACATTCAGTACTTC.

This clonotype came up a few times. This chain joins TRBV7-9 and TRBJ2-1; 10 bases are shared with TRBD2. The length of the CDR3 is 18 residues. The J segment lost 4 bases and the V segment lost 4 bases, leaving 13 bases of the junction unmatched. Germline V lookup: CDR1 SEHNR, CDR2 FQNEAQ (reference sequence). The CDR3 loop is CASSSGGTSVGPYNEQFF. The CDR3 DNA reads as TGTGCCAGCAGCTCAGGGGGGACTAGCGTTGGACCTTACAATGAGCAGTTCTTC.